This record looks at one T cell receptor (beta chain) sequence and its context. Its antigen is currently unknown. 60 Vbeta and 13 Jbeta primers were used in PCR. Per the study methods: There were about 80 million unique TCR beta chains by a later count, and approximately 11 million of them were shared. Libraries were prepared by immunoSEQ multiplex PCR; TCRdb keeps only in-frame clonotypes and omits some of them. That table supplies the V and J calls and clone size; D and trimming were determined from the DNA. The table has around 110,000 clones, 75% seen once; the top ten hold 2% to 3%. The CDR3 is 14 residues long. V was cut by 2 bases and J by 3 bases, with 11 bases left in between. CDR1 LNHDA and CDR2 SQIVND come from the germline V gene (reference sequence). The entry originates in a study of cytomegalovirus exposure and HLA in healthy donors. Study results and caveats: The majority of TCR sequences were rare, yet some public TCRs appeared in many donors.

The sample consisted of PBMCs. This sequence originates from a man aged 35 to 55 in good health and CMV-seronegative. The rearrangement links TRBV19 to TRBJ2-7; D is unresolved. The CDR3 loop reads CASSIYGRNYEQYF. The CDR3 DNA follows: TGTGCCAGTAGTATATATGGTAGAAACTACGAGCAGTACTTC. The full variable domain, its missing parts supplied by reference TRBV19 and TRBJ2-7, is DGGITQSPKYLFRKEGQNVTLSCEQNLNHDAMYWYRQDPGQGLRLIYYSQIVNDFQKGDIAEGYSVSREKKESFPLTVTSAQKNPTAFYLCASSIYGRNYEQYFGPGTRLTVT.